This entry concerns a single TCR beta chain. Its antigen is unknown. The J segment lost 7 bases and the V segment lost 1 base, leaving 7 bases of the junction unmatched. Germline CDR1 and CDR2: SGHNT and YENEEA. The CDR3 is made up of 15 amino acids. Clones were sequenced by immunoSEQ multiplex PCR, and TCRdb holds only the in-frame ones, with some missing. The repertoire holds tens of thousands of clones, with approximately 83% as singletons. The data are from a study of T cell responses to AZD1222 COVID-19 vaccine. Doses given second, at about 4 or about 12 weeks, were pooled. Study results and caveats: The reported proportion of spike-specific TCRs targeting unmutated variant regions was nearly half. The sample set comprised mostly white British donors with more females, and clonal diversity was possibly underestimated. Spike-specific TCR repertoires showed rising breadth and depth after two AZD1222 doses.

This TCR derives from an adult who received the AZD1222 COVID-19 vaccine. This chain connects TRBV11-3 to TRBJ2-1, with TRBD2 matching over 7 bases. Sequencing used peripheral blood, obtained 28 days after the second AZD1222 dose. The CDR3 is CASSLVSGGENEQFF. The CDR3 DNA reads TGTGCCAGCAGCTTAGTATCGGGGGGTGAGAATGAGCAGTTCTTC.